A selection of T cell receptor beta chains follows, all from one sample in a study of cytomegalovirus exposure and HLA in healthy donors. The data were produced by immunoSEQ multiplex PCR, yet TCRdb's version contains in-frame clones alone and is incomplete. The sample records about 80,000 clones, roughly 69% being singletons. Sequencing input: PBMCs. These TCRs come from a woman aged 45-60 years in good health and CMV-seropositive. Each CDR3 is given without its conserved first and last residue.

13	TRBV5-1	ASSLEGNAGNEQF
10	TRBV7-9	ASSPGLQPQH
13	TRBV28	ASSPPGAGDTEAF
16	TRBV7-8	ASSLASTVFSYNSPLH
13	TRBV5-1	ASSLMTSGGNEQF
12	TRBV7-3	ASSLGGDGNEQY
15	TRBV5-4	ASSLGLAGGFQETQY
11	TRBV15	ATSVGSFEKLF
12	TRBV6-6	ASSPRGADSPLH
13	TRBV9	ASSVAPQGQKGLF
11	TRBV2	ASSRAFNEKLF